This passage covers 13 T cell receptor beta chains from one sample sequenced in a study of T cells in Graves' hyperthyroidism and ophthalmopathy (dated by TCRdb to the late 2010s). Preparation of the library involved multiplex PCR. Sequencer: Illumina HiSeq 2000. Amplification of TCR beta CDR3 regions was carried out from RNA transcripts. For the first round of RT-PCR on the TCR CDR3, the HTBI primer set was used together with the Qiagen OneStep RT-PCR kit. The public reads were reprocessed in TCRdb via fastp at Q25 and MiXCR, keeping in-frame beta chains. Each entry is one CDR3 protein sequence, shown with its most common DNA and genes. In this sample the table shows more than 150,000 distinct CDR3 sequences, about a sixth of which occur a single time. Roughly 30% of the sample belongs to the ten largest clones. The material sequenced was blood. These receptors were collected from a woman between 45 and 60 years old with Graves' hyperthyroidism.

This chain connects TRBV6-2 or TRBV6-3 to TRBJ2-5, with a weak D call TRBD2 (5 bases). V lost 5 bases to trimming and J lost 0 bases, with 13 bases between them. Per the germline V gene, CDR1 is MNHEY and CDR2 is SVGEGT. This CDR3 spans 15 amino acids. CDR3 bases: TGTGCCAGCAGTCGACTTGGACTGGACCAAGAGACCCAGTACTTC. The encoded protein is CASSRLGLDQETQYF.

The chain's CDR3 is CATSGWTGGRYEQYF. The CDR3 coding sequence is TGTGCCACCAGTGGCTGGACAGGGGGACGCTACGAGCAGTACTTC. The chain couples TRBV24-1 to TRBJ2-7, with 10 bases aligning to TRBD1. The CDR3 is 15 residues long. The trim removed 5 bases at V and 3 bases at J, leaving 6 bases unmatched. Germline CDR1 KGHDR, CDR2 SFDVKD.

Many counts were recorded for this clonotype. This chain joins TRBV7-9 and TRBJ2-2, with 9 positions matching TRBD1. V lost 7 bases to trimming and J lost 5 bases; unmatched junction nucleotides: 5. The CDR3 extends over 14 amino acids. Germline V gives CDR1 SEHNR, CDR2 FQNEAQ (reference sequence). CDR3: CASKGQGRTGELFF. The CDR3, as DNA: TGTGCCAGCAAAGGACAGGGGCGGACCGGGGAGCTGTTTTTT.

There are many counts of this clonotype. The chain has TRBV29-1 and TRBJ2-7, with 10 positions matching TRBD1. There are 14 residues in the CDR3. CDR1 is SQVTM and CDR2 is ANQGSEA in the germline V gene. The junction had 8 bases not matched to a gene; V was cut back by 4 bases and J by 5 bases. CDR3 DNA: TGCAGCGTTGTAGGATGGACAGGGGGGGACGAGCAGTACTTC. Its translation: CSVVGWTGGDEQYF.

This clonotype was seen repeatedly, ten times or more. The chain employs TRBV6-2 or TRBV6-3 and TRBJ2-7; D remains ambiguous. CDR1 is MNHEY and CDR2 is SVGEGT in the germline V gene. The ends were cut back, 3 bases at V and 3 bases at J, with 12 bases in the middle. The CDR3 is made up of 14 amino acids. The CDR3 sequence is CASSYGGVIYEQYF. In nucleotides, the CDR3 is TGTGCCAGCAGTTATGGTGGGGTCATCTACGAGCAGTACTTC.

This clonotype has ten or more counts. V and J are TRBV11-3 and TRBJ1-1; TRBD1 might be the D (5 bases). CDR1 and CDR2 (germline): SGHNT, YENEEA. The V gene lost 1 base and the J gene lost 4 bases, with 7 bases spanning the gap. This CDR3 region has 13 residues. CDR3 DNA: TGTGCCAGCAGCTTAGGGAGGGGCACTGAAGCTTTCTTT. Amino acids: CASSLGRGTEAFF. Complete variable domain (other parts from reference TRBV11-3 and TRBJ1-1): EAGVVQSPRYKIIEKKQPVAFWCNPISGHNTLYWYLQNLGQGPELLIRYENEEAVDDSQLPKDRFSAERLKGVDSTLKIQPAELGDSAVYLCASSLGRGTEAFFGQGTRLTVV.

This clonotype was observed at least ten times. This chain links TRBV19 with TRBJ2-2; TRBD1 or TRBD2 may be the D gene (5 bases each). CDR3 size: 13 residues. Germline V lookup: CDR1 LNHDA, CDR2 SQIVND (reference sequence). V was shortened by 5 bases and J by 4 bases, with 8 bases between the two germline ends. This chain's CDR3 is CASSFGTTGELFF. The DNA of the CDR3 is TGTGCCAGTAGTTTCGGGACCACCGGGGAGCTGTTTTTT. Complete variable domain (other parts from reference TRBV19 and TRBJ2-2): DGGITQSPKYLFRKEGQNVTLSCEQNLNHDAMYWYRQDPGQGLRLIYYSQIVNDFQKGDIAEGYSVSREKKESFPLTVTSAQKNPTAFYLCASSFGTTGELFFGEGSRLTVL.

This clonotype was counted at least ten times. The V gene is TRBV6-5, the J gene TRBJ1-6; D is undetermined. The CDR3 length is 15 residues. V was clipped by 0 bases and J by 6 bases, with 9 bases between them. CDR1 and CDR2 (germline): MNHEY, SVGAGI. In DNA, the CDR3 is TGTGCCAGCAGTTACTCGCAAGTTCGTAATTCACCCCTCCACTTT. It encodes CASSYSQVRNSPLHF.

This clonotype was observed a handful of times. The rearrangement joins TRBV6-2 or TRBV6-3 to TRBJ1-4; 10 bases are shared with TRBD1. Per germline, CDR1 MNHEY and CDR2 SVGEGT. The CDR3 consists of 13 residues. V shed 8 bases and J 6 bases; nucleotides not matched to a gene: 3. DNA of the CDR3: TGTGCCAGCGGGGACAGGGGTTATGAAAAACTGTTTTTT. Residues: CASGDRGYEKLFF.

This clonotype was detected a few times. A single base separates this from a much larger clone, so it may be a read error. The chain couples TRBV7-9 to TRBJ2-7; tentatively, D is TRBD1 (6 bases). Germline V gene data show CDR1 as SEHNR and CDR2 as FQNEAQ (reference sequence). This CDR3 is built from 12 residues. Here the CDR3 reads CASSKTGIEQHF. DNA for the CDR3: TGTGCCAGCAGCAAAACAGGGATCGAGCAGCACTTC.

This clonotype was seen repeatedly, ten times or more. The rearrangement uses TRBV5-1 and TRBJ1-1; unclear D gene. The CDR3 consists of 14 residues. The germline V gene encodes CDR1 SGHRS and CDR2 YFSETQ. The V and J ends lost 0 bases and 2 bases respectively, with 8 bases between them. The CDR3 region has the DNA TGCGCCAGCAGCTTGGTTGCACAAAACACTGAAGCTTTCTTT. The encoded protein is CASSLVAQNTEAFF.

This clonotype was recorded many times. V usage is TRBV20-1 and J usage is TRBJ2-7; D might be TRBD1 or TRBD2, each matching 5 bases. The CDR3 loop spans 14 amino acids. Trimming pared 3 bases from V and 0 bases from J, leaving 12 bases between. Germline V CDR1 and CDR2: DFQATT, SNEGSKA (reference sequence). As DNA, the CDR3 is TGCAGTGCTAGGGGACCACAGGACTCCTACGAGCAGTACTTC. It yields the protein CSARGPQDSYEQYF.

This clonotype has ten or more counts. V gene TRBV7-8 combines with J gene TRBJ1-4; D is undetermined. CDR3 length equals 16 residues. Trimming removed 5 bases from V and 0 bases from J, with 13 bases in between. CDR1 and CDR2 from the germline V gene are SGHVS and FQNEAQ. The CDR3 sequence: CASSLRRFATNEKLFF. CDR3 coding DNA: TGTGCCAGCAGCCTTCGCAGGTTTGCAACTAATGAAAAACTGTTTTTT. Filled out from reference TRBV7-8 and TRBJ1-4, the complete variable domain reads GAGVSQSPRYKVAKRGQDVALRCDPISGHVSLFWYQQALGQGPEFLTYFQNEAQLDKSGLPSDRFFAERPEGSVSTLKIQRTQQEDSAVYLCASSLRRFATNEKLFFGSGTQLSVL.